Below are 22 T cell receptor beta chains sequenced from a single sample in a study of T cells in Graves' hyperthyroidism and ophthalmopathy. Template material for amplifying TCR beta CDR3 regions consisted of RNA transcripts. Primed by the HTBI set, a first-round RT-PCR was run on the TCR CDR3. TCRdb recomputed calls from the multiplex PCR reads with MiXCR, one row per CDR3 protein. The table includes about 380,000 distinct CDR3 sequences, approximately 12% detected once. The sequenced sample consisted of blood. Receptors originate from a young man with Graves' hyperthyroidism that later progressed to Graves' ophthalmopathy.

This clonotype appeared many times. The rearrangement joins TRBV7-2 to TRBJ2-1; D may match TRBD1 or TRBD2 (7 bases each). V dropped 4 bases and J dropped 2 bases, with 21 bases sitting between them. The germline V gene has CDR1 SGHTA and CDR2 FQGNSA. The CDR3 loop spans 18 amino acids. CDR3 in DNA: TGTGCCAGCAGCTCGCCGAAAACCAGGGGGGGCCCCTACAATGAGCAGTTCTTC. Its protein is CASSSPKTRGGPYNEQFF. The variable domain in full, completed from reference TRBV7-2 and TRBJ2-1, reads GAGVSQSPSNKVTEKGKDVELRCDPISGHTALYWYRQSLGQGLEFLIYFQGNSAPDKSGLPSDRFSAERTGGSVSTLTIQRTQQEDSAVYLCASSSPKTRGGPYNEQFFGPGTRLTVL.

With respect to this clonotype: An end of the junction does not agree with germline; a read error may underlie this. The chain recombines TRBV7-2 with TRBJ2-3, with TRBD2 matching 11 bases. The germline CDR1 and CDR2 sequences are SGHTA and FQGNSA. There are 15 residues in the CDR3. The CDR3 DNA sequence: TGTGCCACCAGCAGCGGGACTAGCGGATATAATACGCAGTATTTT. It is translated as CATSSGTSGYNTQYF.

This clonotype came up many times. This chain links TRBV7-2 with TRBJ2-7; unclear D gene. CDR1 is SGHTA and CDR2 is FQGNSA in the germline V gene. This CDR3 contains 12 residues. Trimming removed 3 bases at V and 5 bases at J, with 8 bases between. CDR3 coding DNA: TGTGCCAGCAGCTTTCGCCCGGACGAGCAGTACTTC. It encodes CASSFRPDEQYF.

This clonotype was seen at least ten times. This rearrangement joins TRBV10-1 to TRBJ2-7; TRBD2 matches 15 bases. CDR1 and CDR2 (germline): WNHNN, SYGVQD (reference sequence). CDR3 length: 15 amino acids. J was trimmed by 8 bases and V by 6 bases; bases with no gene match: 8. The DNA for the CDR3 is TGCGCCAGCAGCACCTCCGGGACTAGCGGGGGGAAGCAGTACTTC. Protein sequence: CASSTSGTSGGKQYF.

This clonotype occurred many times. This chain connects TRBV7-8 to TRBJ1-5; D is uncertain. The CDR3 is made up of 15 amino acids. Germline CDR1 SGHVS, CDR2 FQNEAQ. The V end was cut by 0 bases, the J end by 7 bases, with 13 bases between. CDR3 DNA: TGTGCCAGCAGCTTAGCGATGGCAGGAGAGCAGCCCCAGCATTTT. As protein: CASSLAMAGEQPQHF.

Only a few counts were recorded for this clonotype. V and J are TRBV6-6 and TRBJ2-7; no firm D call. The V gene lost 0 bases and the J gene lost 3 bases, with 9 bases spanning the gap. CDR3 size: 14 residues. Germline loops: CDR1 MNHNY, CDR2 SVGAGI (reference sequence). The CDR3 DNA follows: TGTGCCAGCAGTTACTCGGGTAACGGCTACGAGCAGTACTTC. It encodes CASSYSGNGYEQYF.

With regard to this clonotype: A read error may explain this, as a much larger clone is one base away. This chain links TRBV20-1 with TRBJ2-7, with TRBD2 matching 11 bases. V gave up 7 bases and J gave up 0 bases; unmatched junction bases: 2. The CDR3 sequence is 13 residues long. The germline V gene has CDR1 DFQATT and CDR2 SNEGSKA (reference sequence). The chain's CDR3 is CSVLAGGSYEQYF. CDR3 nucleotides: TGCAGTGTGCTAGCGGGGGGCTCCTACGAGCAGTACTTC.

This clonotype was recorded many times. The chain combines TRBV28 with TRBJ2-7, with 8 positions matching TRBD2. After removal of 6 bases from V and 2 bases from J, the junction contained 9 bases not matched to a gene. The CDR3 is 15 amino acids. Per the germline V gene, CDR1 is MDHEN and CDR2 is SYDVKM. The CDR3 DNA follows: TGTGCCAGCAGCCGAATTACTAGCGGCCCCTACGAGCAGTACTTC. It encodes CASSRITSGPYEQYF.

The V and J genes are TRBV5-4 and TRBJ1-5, with D maybe TRBD1 (5 bases). Germline CDR1 and CDR2: SGHNT and YYREEE (reference sequence). This CDR3 has 15 residues. The V end was cut by 0 bases, the J end by 4 bases, with 11 bases between. CDR3 nucleotide sequence: TGTGCCAGCAGCTTGGTTCCGGGGGGAAATCAGCCCCAGCATTTT. This codes for CASSLVPGGNQPQHF.

The gene calls are TRBV5-1 and TRBJ2-7; a weak D match, TRBD1 (6 bases). Germline lookup yields CDR1 SGHRS and CDR2 YFSETQ. The CDR3 length is 14 residues. V was cut by 1 base and J by 6 bases, with 14 bases left in between. The CDR3 sequence: CASSLKQGPGEQYF. In DNA, the CDR3 is TGCGCCAGCAGCTTGAAGCAGGGGCCGGGCGAGCAGTACTTC.

The V call is TRBV6-4, the J call TRBJ1-2; D remains ambiguous. Trimming removed 2 bases at V and 8 bases at J, with 12 bases between. This CDR3 comprises 13 residues. Germline V gene lookup returns CDR1 MRHNA and CDR2 SNTAGT. The CDR3 protein is CASSDIMGQGYTF. Here the CDR3 DNA reads TGTGCCAGCAGTGACATTATGGGTCAAGGCTACACCTTC.

V is TRBV19 and J is TRBJ2-2; no firm D call. The CDR3 is 14 residues long. The germline V gene encodes CDR1 LNHDA and CDR2 SQIVND (reference sequence). V gave up 3 bases and J gave up 4 bases, with 9 bases separating them. Here the CDR3 DNA reads TGTGCCAGTAGTATGGCCCCAACCACCGGGGAGCTGTTTTTT. Protein product: CASSMAPTTGELFF.

The J gene is TRBJ2-2, the V gene TRBV7-7; TRBD2 matches at 10 bases. This CDR3 contains 16 residues. Germline V gene data show CDR1 as SSHAT and CDR2 as FNYEAQ (reference sequence). V gave up 5 bases and J gave up 4 bases; unmatched junction bases: 7. CDR3 residues: CASSPRTSGSTGELFF. The CDR3 DNA follows: TGTGCCAGCAGCCCCAGGACTAGCGGAAGCACCGGGGAGCTGTTTTTT. Complete variable domain (other parts from reference TRBV7-7 and TRBJ2-2): GAGVSQSPRYKVTKRGQDVTLRCDPISSHATLYWYQQALGQGPEFLTYFNYEAQPDKSGLPSDRFSAERPEGSISTLTIQRTEQRDSAMYRCASSPRTSGSTGELFFGEGSRLTVL.

The V and J genes are TRBV20-1 and TRBJ1-5, with D possibly TRBD1 on 5 matching bases. Trimming shortened V by 6 bases and J by 2 bases, and 14 bases separated the two germline ends. Germline CDR1 reads DFQATT; CDR2 reads SNEGSKA (reference sequence). The CDR3 is 14 residues long. The CDR3 here is CSAVGEVGNQPQHF. CDR3 DNA sequence: TGCAGTGCCGTGGGGGAAGTCGGCAATCAGCCCCAGCATTTT.

CDR3 in amino acids: CSVGQGGTSQQETQYF. CDR3 coding DNA: TGCAGCGTCGGACAGGGAGGGACTTCTCAACAAGAGACCCAGTACTTC. The chain uses TRBV29-1 and TRBJ2-5; tentative D call: TRBD1 (8 bases). CDR3 size: 16 residues. CDR1 and CDR2 from the germline V gene are SQVTM and ANQGSEA. V dropped 6 bases and J dropped 2 bases, with 22 bases sitting between them.

This clonotype was seen many times. The rearrangement joins TRBV28 to TRBJ1-5, with D uncertain. The CDR3 is 13 residues long. Germline V CDR1 and CDR2: MDHEN, SYDVKM. Trimming took off 6 bases at V and 0 bases at J, with 6 bases between the two ends. CDR3 bases: TGTGCCAGCAGCAGGTATAGCAATCAGCCCCAGCATTTT. This translates into CASSRYSNQPQHF.

This clonotype was counted at least ten times. The V call is TRBV6-1, the J call TRBJ1-1, with TRBD1 matching over 7 bases. V was pared by 5 bases and J by 4 bases, with 10 bases of the junction left unmatched. The CDR3 spans 15 residues. Germline V gene lookup returns CDR1 MNHNS and CDR2 SASEGT. CDR3 bases: TGTGCCAGCAGTACTTGGACAGGCCCTAGCACTGAAGCTTTCTTT. As protein: CASSTWTGPSTEAFF.

This clonotype was detected many times. The chain joins TRBV24-1 to TRBJ1-2, with 8 bases aligning to TRBD1. Trimming took 3 bases from V and 4 from J; bases not matched to a gene: 9. Germline V CDR1 and CDR2: KGHDR, SFDVKD. The CDR3 has 16 amino acids. The CDR3 DNA sequence: TGTGCCACCAGTGATCCGCGGACAGGGCAAAGCTATGGCTACACCTTC. Its translation: CATSDPRTGQSYGYTF.

This clonotype occurred a few times. The rearrangement links TRBV30 to TRBJ1-5, with unresolved D. The CDR3 covers 14 residues. Germline V gene sequence: CDR1 GTSNPN, CDR2 SVGIG (reference sequence). V dropped 0 bases and J dropped 0 bases, with 6 bases sitting between them. CDR3 amino acids: CAWSVGVSNQPQHF. The CDR3 region has the DNA TGTGCCTGGAGTGTTGGCGTTAGCAATCAGCCCCAGCATTTT.

This clonotype was counted many times. The chain recombines TRBV2 with TRBJ1-5; TRBD1 matches at 7 bases. The J segment lost 6 bases and the V segment lost 5 bases, leaving 10 bases of the junction unmatched. Germline V CDR1 and CDR2: SNHLY, FYNNEI. The CDR3 has 15 amino acids. CDR3 coding DNA: TGTGCCAGCAGTACTTCTCACAGGGGTCGTCAGCCCCAGCATTTT. Translating it yields CASSTSHRGRQPQHF.

This clonotype was counted a few times. V is TRBV7-6 and J is TRBJ1-2; D gene ambiguous. Germline V gene lookup returns CDR1 SGHVS and CDR2 FNYEAQ. This CDR3 spans 14 amino acids. Trimming pared 4 bases from V and 2 bases from J, leaving 11 bases between. CDR3 coding DNA: TGTGCCAGCAGCTCTTGGGGTCTAAACTATGGCTACACCTTC. Its protein product is CASSSWGLNYGYTF.

The chain recombines TRBV10-1 with TRBJ2-2; D is unclear. V lost 5 bases to trimming and J lost 3 bases, with 7 bases between them. This CDR3 contains 13 residues. Germline CDR1 is WNHNN and CDR2 is SYGVQD (reference sequence). CDR3 region: CASSRHHTGELFF. The CDR3, as DNA: TGCGCCAGCAGTCGGCATCACACCGGGGAGCTGTTTTTT.